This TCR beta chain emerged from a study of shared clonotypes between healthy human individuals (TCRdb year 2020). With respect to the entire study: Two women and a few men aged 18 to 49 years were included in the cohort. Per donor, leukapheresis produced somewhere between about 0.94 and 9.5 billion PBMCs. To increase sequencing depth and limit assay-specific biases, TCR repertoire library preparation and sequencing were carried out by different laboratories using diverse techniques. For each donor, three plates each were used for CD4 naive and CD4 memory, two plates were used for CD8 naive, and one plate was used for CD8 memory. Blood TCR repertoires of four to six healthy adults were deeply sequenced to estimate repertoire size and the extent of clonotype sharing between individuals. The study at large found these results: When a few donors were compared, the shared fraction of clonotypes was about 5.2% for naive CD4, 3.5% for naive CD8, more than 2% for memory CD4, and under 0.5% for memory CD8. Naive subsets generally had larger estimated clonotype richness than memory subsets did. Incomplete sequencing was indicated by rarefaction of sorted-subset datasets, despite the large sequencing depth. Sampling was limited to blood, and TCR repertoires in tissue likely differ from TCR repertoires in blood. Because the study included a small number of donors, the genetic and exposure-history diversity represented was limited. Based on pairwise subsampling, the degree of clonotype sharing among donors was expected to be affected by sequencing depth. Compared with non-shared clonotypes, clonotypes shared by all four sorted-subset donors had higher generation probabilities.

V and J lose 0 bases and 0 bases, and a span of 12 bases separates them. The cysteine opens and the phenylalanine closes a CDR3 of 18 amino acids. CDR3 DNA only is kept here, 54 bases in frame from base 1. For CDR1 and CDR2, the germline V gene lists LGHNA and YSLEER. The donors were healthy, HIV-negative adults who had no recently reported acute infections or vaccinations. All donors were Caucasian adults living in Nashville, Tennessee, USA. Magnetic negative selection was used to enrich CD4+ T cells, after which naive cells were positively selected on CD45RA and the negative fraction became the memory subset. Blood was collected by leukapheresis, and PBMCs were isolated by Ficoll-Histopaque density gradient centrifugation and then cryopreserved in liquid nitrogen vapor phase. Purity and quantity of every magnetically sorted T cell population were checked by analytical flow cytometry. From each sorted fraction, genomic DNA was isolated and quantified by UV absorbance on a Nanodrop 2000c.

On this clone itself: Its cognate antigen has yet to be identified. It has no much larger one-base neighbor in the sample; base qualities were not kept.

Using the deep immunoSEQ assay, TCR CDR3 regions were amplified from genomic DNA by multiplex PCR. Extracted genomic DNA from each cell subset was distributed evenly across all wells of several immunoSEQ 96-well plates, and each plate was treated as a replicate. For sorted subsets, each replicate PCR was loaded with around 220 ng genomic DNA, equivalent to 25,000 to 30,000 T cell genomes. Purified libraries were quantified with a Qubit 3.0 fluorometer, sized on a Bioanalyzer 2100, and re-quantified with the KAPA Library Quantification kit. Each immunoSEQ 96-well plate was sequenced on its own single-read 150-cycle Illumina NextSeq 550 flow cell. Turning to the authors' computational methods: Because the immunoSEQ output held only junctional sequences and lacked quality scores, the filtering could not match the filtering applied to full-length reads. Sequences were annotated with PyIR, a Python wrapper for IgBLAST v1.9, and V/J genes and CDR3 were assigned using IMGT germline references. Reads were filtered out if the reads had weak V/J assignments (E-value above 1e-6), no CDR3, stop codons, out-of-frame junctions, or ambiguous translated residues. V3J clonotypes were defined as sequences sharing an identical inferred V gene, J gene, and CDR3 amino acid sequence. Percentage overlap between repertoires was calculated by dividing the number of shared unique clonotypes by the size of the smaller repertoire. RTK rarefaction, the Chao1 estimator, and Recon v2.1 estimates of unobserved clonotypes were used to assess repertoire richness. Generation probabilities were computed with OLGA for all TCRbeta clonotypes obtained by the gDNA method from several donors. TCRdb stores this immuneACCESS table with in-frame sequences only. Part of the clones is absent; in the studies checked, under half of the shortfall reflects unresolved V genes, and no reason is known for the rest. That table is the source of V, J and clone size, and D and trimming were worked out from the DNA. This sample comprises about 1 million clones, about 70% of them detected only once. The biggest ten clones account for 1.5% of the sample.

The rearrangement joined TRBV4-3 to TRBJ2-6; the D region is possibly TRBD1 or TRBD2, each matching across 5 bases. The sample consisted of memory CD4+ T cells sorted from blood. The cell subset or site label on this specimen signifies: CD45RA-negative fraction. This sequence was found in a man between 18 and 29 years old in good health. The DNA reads TGCGCCAGCAGCCAAGATAGGGGACCCTTCTCTGGGGCCAACGTCCTGACTTTC. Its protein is CASSQDRGPFSGANVLTF.